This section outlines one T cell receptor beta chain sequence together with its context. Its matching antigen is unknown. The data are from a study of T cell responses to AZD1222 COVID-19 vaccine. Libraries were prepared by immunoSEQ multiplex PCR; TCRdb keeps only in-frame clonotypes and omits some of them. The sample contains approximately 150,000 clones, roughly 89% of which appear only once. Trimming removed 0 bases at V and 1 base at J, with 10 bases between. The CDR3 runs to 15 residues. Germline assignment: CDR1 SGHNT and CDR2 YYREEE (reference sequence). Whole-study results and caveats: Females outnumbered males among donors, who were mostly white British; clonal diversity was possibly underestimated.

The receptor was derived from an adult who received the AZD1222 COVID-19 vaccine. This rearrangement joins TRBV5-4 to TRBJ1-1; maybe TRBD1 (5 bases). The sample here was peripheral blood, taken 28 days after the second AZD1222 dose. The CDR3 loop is CASSLVGAKNTEAFF. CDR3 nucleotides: TGTGCCAGCAGCTTGGTAGGGGCTAAGAACACTGAAGCTTTCTTT.